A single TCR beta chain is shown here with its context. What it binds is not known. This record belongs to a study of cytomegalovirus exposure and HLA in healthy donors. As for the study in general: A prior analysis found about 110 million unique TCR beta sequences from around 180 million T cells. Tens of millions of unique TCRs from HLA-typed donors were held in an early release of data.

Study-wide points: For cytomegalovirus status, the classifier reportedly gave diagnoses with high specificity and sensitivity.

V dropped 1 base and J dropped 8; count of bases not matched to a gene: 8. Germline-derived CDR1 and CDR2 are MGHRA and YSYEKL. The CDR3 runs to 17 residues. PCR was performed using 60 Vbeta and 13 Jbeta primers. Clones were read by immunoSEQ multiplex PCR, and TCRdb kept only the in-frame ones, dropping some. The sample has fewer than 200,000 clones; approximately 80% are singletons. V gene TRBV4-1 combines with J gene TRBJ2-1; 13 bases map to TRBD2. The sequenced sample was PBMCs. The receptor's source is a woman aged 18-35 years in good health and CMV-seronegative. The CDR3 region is CASSQGFGLAGEDEQFF. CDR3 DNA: TGCGCCAGCAGCCAAGGCTTCGGACTAGCGGGAGAAGATGAGCAGTTCTTC.